Below, 31 T cell receptor beta chains from the same sample are listed, as sequenced in a study of CD8 T cells in ankylosing spondylitis. TCRdb re-called the 5' RACE reads through MiXCR, storing one row per CDR3 protein. The sample shows about 240,000 distinct CDR3 sequences, over 8.5% of them seen only once. Sequencing was performed on blood, either unsorted or a sorted T cell fraction (not recorded which). These receptor sequences come from a male donor with ankylosing spondylitis or in good health (not recorded which).

V usage is TRBV27 and J usage is TRBJ2-5; 8 nucleotides line up with TRBD1. This CDR3 spans 14 amino acids. Losses at the gene ends were 4 bases for V and 5 bases for J; bases not matched to a gene: 6. The V gene's germline CDR1 is MNHEY and CDR2 SMNVEV (reference sequence). The CDR3 DNA follows: TGTGCCAGCAGTTACGACAGGGGTACGGAGACCCAGTACTTC. This translates into CASSYDRGTETQYF.

This clonotype was observed many times. The gene calls are TRBV20-1 and TRBJ1-2; weak D call: TRBD1 (5 bases). CDR3 length equals 13 residues. V shed 5 bases and J shed 5 bases, with 15 bases lying between them. The germline gives CDR1 DFQATT, CDR2 SNEGSKA (reference sequence). The CDR3 loop reads CSAYRSAGYGYTF. In nucleotides, the CDR3 is TGCAGTGCTTACAGGAGTGCTGGGTATGGCTACACCTTC.

This clonotype appeared many times. This chain links TRBV29-1 with TRBJ2-5; a weak D match, TRBD2 (5 bases). From germline, CDR1 is SQVTM and CDR2 ANQGSEA. Trimming stripped 6 bases from V and 4 bases from J, with 12 bases between. The length of the CDR3 is 12 residues. The DNA for the CDR3 is TGCAGCGTCTTAGGAGGAGTAGAGACCCAGTACTTC. This sequence encodes CSVLGGVETQYF.

This clonotype was seen repeatedly, ten times or more. The chain has TRBV9 and TRBJ2-1; tentative D call: TRBD1 (6 bases). This CDR3 is 15 amino acids long. The V end was cut by 3 bases, the J end by 4 bases, with 14 bases between. Germline V lookup: CDR1 SGDLS, CDR2 YYNGEE. CDR3: CASSAGTWNYNEQFF. In DNA form, the CDR3 reads TGTGCCAGCAGCGCCGGGACATGGAATTACAATGAGCAGTTCTTC.

This clonotype was detected ten times or more. The chain is built from TRBV7-2 and TRBJ2-7; D ambiguous. Germline V gene sequence: CDR1 SGHTA, CDR2 FQGNSA. This CDR3 spans 13 amino acids. The V and J ends lost 4 bases and 5 bases respectively, with 12 bases between them. DNA for the CDR3: TGTGCCAGCAGCTCGAGGTATACCCACGAGCAGTACTTC. Protein: CASSSRYTHEQYF.

Many counts were recorded for this clonotype. V gene TRBV29-1 combines with J gene TRBJ2-3; D ambiguous. Trimming cost V 2 bases and J 0 bases, with 12 bases left between them. The CDR3 is 15 amino acids. In germline, CDR1 is SQVTM, CDR2 ANQGSEA. CDR3 in amino acids: CSVEFPGFSTDTQYF. CDR3 nucleotides: TGCAGCGTTGAATTTCCTGGTTTTAGCACAGATACGCAGTATTTT.

This clonotype was observed at least ten times. This chain links TRBV4-2 with TRBJ2-2; weak D call: TRBD2 (5 bases). Trimming removed 2 bases from V and 4 bases from J, with 11 bases in between. CDR1 and CDR2 (germline): LGHNA, YNFKEQ. This CDR3 comprises 15 residues. The CDR3 here is CASSQRTSATGELFF. CDR3 in DNA: TGTGCCAGCAGCCAAAGGACTTCGGCCACCGGGGAGCTGTTTTTT.

This clonotype was observed a handful of times. The V call is TRBV20-1, the J call TRBJ1-1; 10 nucleotides line up with TRBD1. This CDR3 comprises 14 residues. Trimming cost V 5 bases and J 5 bases; bases outside gene matches: 8. Germline assignment: CDR1 DFQATT and CDR2 SNEGSKA (reference sequence). Here the CDR3 reads CSAAPDRGLTEAFF. CDR3 DNA sequence: TGCAGTGCTGCCCCGGACAGGGGGTTGACTGAAGCTTTCTTT.

This clonotype was seen at least ten times. This chain's CDR3 is CASSPDRVKNIQYF. The CDR3, as DNA: TGTGCCAGCAGCCCTGACAGGGTCAAAAACATTCAGTACTTC. The chain joins TRBV6-1 to TRBJ2-4; 7 positions match TRBD1. In germline, CDR1 is MNHNS, CDR2 SASEGT. Trimming cost V 6 bases and J 3 bases; bases outside gene matches: 5. The CDR3 contains 14 residues.

The chain uses TRBV20-1 and TRBJ2-3; 9 nucleotides agree with TRBD2. After removal of 0 bases from V and 2 bases from J, the junction contained 6 bases not matched to a gene. Per germline, CDR1 DFQATT and CDR2 SNEGSKA (reference sequence). CDR3 length: 16 amino acids. The CDR3 region is CSARDLAGDPTDTQYF. CDR3 coding DNA: TGCAGTGCTAGAGATTTAGCGGGGGATCCCACAGATACGCAGTATTTT.

This clonotype was counted ten times or more. V is TRBV20-1 and J is TRBJ1-2; D is uncertain. V lost 1 base and J 12 bases, leaving 18 bases between the germline ends. Germline V CDR1 and CDR2: DFQATT, SNEGSKA (reference sequence). CDR3 length: 13 amino acids. The CDR3 loop reads CSARAQDGVKNTF. As DNA, the CDR3 is TGCAGTGCTAGAGCCCAGGACGGAGTAAAGAACACCTTC.

This clonotype was seen repeatedly, ten times or more. The rearrangement uses TRBV4-2 and TRBJ2-3, with TRBD2 matching over 8 bases. The V and J ends lost 1 base and 0 bases, in that order; junction bases with no gene match: 0. The CDR3 runs to 15 residues. Germline CDR1 LGHNA, CDR2 YNFKEQ. CDR3 amino acids: CASSQGLASTDTQYF. The CDR3 bases are TGTGCCAGCAGCCAAGGACTAGCGAGCACAGATACGCAGTATTTT.

This clonotype was observed many times. The genes are TRBV5-1 and TRBJ2-3; 9 nucleotides agree with TRBD2. There are 15 residues in the CDR3. J gave up 1 base and V 3 bases, and 3 bases lay outside the gene matches. In germline, CDR1 is SGHRS, CDR2 YFSETQ. The CDR3 DNA reads as TGCGCCAGCAGCTCCCAGCGGGGGGGCACAGATACGCAGTATTTT. Amino acid sequence: CASSSQRGGTDTQYF.

This clonotype was picked up many times. V usage is TRBV29-1 and J usage is TRBJ1-1; weak D call: TRBD1 (6 bases). The CDR3 contains 13 residues. Germline loops: CDR1 SQVTM, CDR2 ANQGSEA. Trimming left V 4 bases short and J 3 bases short, with 12 bases between. The CDR3 reads CSVGLGGYTEAFF. The CDR3 DNA is TGCAGCGTTGGCCTCGGGGGCTACACTGAAGCTTTCTTT. Drawing the rest from reference TRBV29-1 and TRBJ1-1, the complete variable domain is SAVISQKPSRDICQRGTSLTIQCQVDSQVTMMFWYRQQPGQSLTLIATANQGSEATYESGFVIDKFPISRPNLTFSTLTVSNMSPEDSSIYLCSVGLGGYTEAFFGQGTRLTVV.

The table lists this clonotype with many counts. The chain has TRBV7-2 and TRBJ2-3, with 9 bases fitting TRBD2. CDR1 is SGHTA, CDR2 FQGNSA, per germline. CDR3 length equals 15 residues. The ends lost 2 bases at V and 2 bases at J; junction bases unmatched: 2. The chain's CDR3 is CASSLIAGDTDTQYF. As DNA, the CDR3 is TGTGCCAGCAGCTTAATAGCGGGGGACACAGATACGCAGTATTTT.

The gene calls are TRBV19 and TRBJ2-1, with 9 positions matching TRBD2. Germline CDR1 is LNHDA and CDR2 is SQIVND (reference sequence). After removal of 3 bases from V and 8 bases from J, the junction contained 11 bases not matched to a gene. The CDR3 length is 16 residues. The DNA of the CDR3 is TGTGCCAGTAGTATCAGTAGCGGGGGCCTCACCCATGAGCAGTTCTTC. It codes for CASSISSGGLTHEQFF.

This clonotype was counted many times. V is TRBV20-1 and J is TRBJ2-5; 11 bases agree with TRBD2. This CDR3 spans 14 amino acids. Germline loops: CDR1 DFQATT, CDR2 SNEGSKA (reference sequence). V shed 6 bases and J 3 bases; nucleotides not matched to a gene: 6. This CDR3 reads CSATVGLAEETQYF. CDR3 DNA: TGCAGTGCCACAGTGGGACTAGCGGAAGAGACCCAGTACTTC.

Ten or more counts support this clonotype. The chain combines TRBV5-6 with TRBJ1-1; D possibly corresponds to TRBD1 (6 bases). This CDR3 is 13 amino acids long. Deletions cut 1 base from V and 5 bases from J, with 9 bases between. Per germline, CDR1 SGHDT and CDR2 YYEEEE. The CDR3, as DNA: TGTGCCAGCAGCTTGTCAGGGGAGACTGAAGCTTTCTTT. It yields the protein CASSLSGETEAFF. Filled out from reference TRBV5-6 and TRBJ1-1, the complete variable domain reads DAGVTQSPTHLIKTRGQQVTLRCSPKSGHDTVSWYQQALGQGPQFIFQYYEEEERQRGNFPDRFSGHQFPNYSSELNVNALLLGDSALYLCASSLSGETEAFFGQGTRLTVV.

This clonotype was seen at least ten times. The chain employs TRBV12-3 or TRBV12-4 and TRBJ2-3; perhaps TRBD2 as D (5 bases). Trimming left V 6 bases short and J 0 bases short, with 16 bases between. The CDR3 sequence is 16 residues long. The CDR3 DNA reads TGTGCCAGCAGCCCCCCTGGACCGGGGAGCACAGATACGCAGTATTTT. Encoded protein: CASSPPGPGSTDTQYF.

The table lists this clonotype with many counts. The chain employs TRBV12-3 or TRBV12-4 and TRBJ1-5, with unresolved D. There are 12 residues in the CDR3. The V and J ends lost 6 bases and 7 bases respectively, with 10 bases between them. The CDR3 protein is CASRMGGQPQHF. CDR3 nucleotides: TGTGCCAGCAGGATGGGAGGACAGCCCCAGCATTTT.

In this sample, this clonotype turned up many times. The V and J genes are TRBV12-3 or TRBV12-4 and TRBJ2-1, with D maybe TRBD2 (5 bases). Deletions cut 8 bases from V and 9 bases from J, with 17 bases between. CDR3 length: 13 residues. Written as DNA, the CDR3 is TGTGCCAGCGGGTTGGGAACCGCGGGTGAGCAGTTCTTC. It is translated as CASGLGTAGEQFF.

The sample holds many counts of this clonotype. The rearrangement joins TRBV12-3 or TRBV12-4 to TRBJ2-2; D is uncertain. The V end lost 6 bases, the J end lost 6 bases, and 14 bases lay between the germline ends. The CDR3 has 14 residues. The CDR3: CASRIGLHPGELFF. In nucleotides, the CDR3 is TGTGCCAGCAGGATTGGCCTCCACCCCGGGGAGCTGTTTTTT.

This clonotype has ten or more counts. The chain links TRBV6-5 to TRBJ2-7, with D perhaps matching TRBD1 (6 bases). The CDR3 is 16 amino acids. V lost 2 bases, J lost 5 bases, and 19 bases lay in between. Germline V gene data show CDR1 as MNHEY and CDR2 as SVGAGI. The CDR3 protein is CASSYPSGHHPNEQYF. The CDR3 DNA follows: TGTGCCAGCAGTTACCCTTCGGGACACCATCCCAACGAGCAGTACTTC.

CDR3 bases: TGTGCCAGCAGAATGGGAGGGTCCTCTGGGGCCAACGTCCTGACTTTC. Translation gives CASRMGGSSGANVLTF. The J gene is TRBJ2-6, the V gene TRBV7-9, with 7 positions matching TRBD2. CDR1 and CDR2 (germline): SEHNR, FQNEAQ (reference sequence). Trimming cost V 6 bases and J 0 bases; bases outside gene matches: 5. This CDR3 has 16 amino acids.

This clonotype was recorded at least ten times. V is TRBV27 and J is TRBJ2-2; D remains ambiguous. Between the trimmed V and J ends, which lost 2 bases and 3 bases, there was a span of 4 bases. The CDR3 contains 13 residues. Germline V gene lookup returns CDR1 MNHEY and CDR2 SMNVEV (reference sequence). In DNA form, the CDR3 reads TGTGCCAGCAGTTTACGGTACACCGGGGAGCTGTTTTTT. Translation: CASSLRYTGELFF.

This clonotype was observed a handful of times. This sequence joins TRBV30 and TRBJ2-1; 8 bases align to TRBD1. J was trimmed by 9 bases and V by 5 bases; bases with no gene match: 3. Germline CDR1 and CDR2: GTSNPN and SVGIG (reference sequence). This CDR3 comprises 11 residues. The CDR3 sequence: CAWATGGEQFF. The CDR3 coding sequence is TGTGCCTGGGCTACAGGGGGTGAGCAGTTCTTC.

This clonotype was observed many times. The V call is TRBV11-1, the J call TRBJ2-7; TRBD1 agrees at 8 bases. Germline V gene data show CDR1 as SGHAT and CDR2 as FQDESV (reference sequence). There are 16 residues in the CDR3. V dropped 5 bases and J dropped 2; count of bases not matched to a gene: 11. The CDR3 DNA is TGTGCCAGCAGCCCTTTTCCGGGACAGGAGACCTACGAGCAGTACTTC. Protein: CASSPFPGQETYEQYF.

Ten or more counts support this clonotype. V gene TRBV5-1 combines with J gene TRBJ1-2; D call uncertain. Trimming took off 1 base at V and 2 bases at J, with 6 bases between the two ends. Per germline, CDR1 SGHRS and CDR2 YFSETQ. This CDR3 is 13 amino acids long. As DNA, the CDR3 is TGCGCCAGCAGCTTGCTACAAAACTATGGCTACACCTTC. Its protein product is CASSLLQNYGYTF.

This clonotype was seen many times. The J gene is TRBJ2-2, the V gene TRBV20-1; TRBD1 is a possible D gene (5 bases). Germline V gives CDR1 DFQATT, CDR2 SNEGSKA (reference sequence). V lost 5 bases and J lost 8, with 18 bases in between. The CDR3 runs 14 residues. The chain's CDR3 is CSAPRGRGGGELFF. CDR3 bases: TGCAGTGCTCCAAGAGGAAGGGGCGGAGGGGAGCTGTTTTTT.

This clonotype was seen repeatedly, ten times or more. The V and J genes are TRBV12-3 or TRBV12-4 and TRBJ2-2, with 7 bases matching TRBD2. V shed 1 base, J shed 7 bases, and the junction held 0 bases outside the gene matches. The CDR3 contains 13 residues. The CDR3 DNA follows: TGTGCCAGCAGTTTAGGCGGGGGCGGGGAGCTGTTTTTT. Protein product: CASSLGGGGELFF.

This rearrangement joins TRBV27 to TRBJ2-1; D is unresolved. The germline CDR1 and CDR2 sequences are MNHEY and SMNVEV (reference sequence). The CDR3 length is 18 residues. V was clipped by 2 bases and J by 6 bases, with 23 bases between them. The DNA for the CDR3 is TGTGCCAGCAGTTTAAGGCCCGAGTTAGCCCCAGGCAGCAATGAGCAGTTCTTC. Translated: CASSLRPELAPGSNEQFF.